This TCR beta chain was identified in a study of blood T cell repertoires in COVID-19. The overall study: The cDNA or gDNA used as material had been derived from T cells, B-cell-depleted T cells, or PBMCs.

How the authors handled the data: Estimation of nucleated cell counts relied on the amplification of reference gene primers. Clones were sequenced by immunoSEQ multiplex PCR, and TCRdb holds only the in-frame ones, with some missing. V, J and clone size derive from that table, while D and trimming were established from the DNA sequence. The data contain about 110,000 clones, 85% of them singletons. Losses at the gene ends were 2 bases for V and 3 bases for J; bases not matched to a gene: 3. From germline, CDR1 is SGHRS and CDR2 YFSETQ. There are 14 residues in the CDR3. The chain employs TRBV5-1 and TRBJ2-7; 9 positions match TRBD1. The material sequenced was peripheral blood. The sequence derives from a human donor in a cohort sampled during active COVID-19. The DNA of the CDR3 is TGCGCCAGCAGCTTACAGGGGGCGGGCTACGAGCAGTACTTC. Amino acids: CASSLQGAGYEQYF.